These 26 T cell receptor beta chains share one sample of origin, sequenced in a study of blood T cell repertoires in COVID-19. Clones were sequenced by immunoSEQ multiplex PCR, and TCRdb holds only the in-frame ones, with some missing. Of 90,000 to 150,000 clones detected, roughly nine tenths appear once; the ten largest clones hold approximately 8%. The sample comprised peripheral blood. All receptors derive from a man between 65 and 80 years old who had recovered from COVID-19.

The V and J genes are TRBV7-3 and TRBJ1-4; the D gene is possibly TRBD1 (5 bases). The CDR3 runs 17 residues. Trimming took off 1 base at V and 2 bases at J, with 14 bases between the two ends. Germline CDR1 SGHTA, CDR2 FQGTGA. The CDR3 region has the DNA TGTGCCAGCAGCTTAAATCCCATAGGGGCCACTAATGAAAAACTGTTTTTT. Its translation: CASSLNPIGATNEKLFF.

CDR3 loop: CASSLEAGANTEAFF. CDR3 DNA: TGCGCCAGCAGCTTGGAGGCAGGGGCAAACACTGAAGCTTTCTTT. The rearrangement uses TRBV5-1 and TRBJ1-1; a weak D match, TRBD1 (6 bases). Germline V gene sequence: CDR1 SGHRS, CDR2 YFSETQ. There are 15 residues in the CDR3. Trimming shortened V by 0 bases and J by 2 bases, and 11 bases separated the two germline ends.

The chain recombines TRBV4-1 with TRBJ1-1; 7 positions match TRBD1. This CDR3 region has 14 residues. V shed 4 bases and J 5 bases; nucleotides not matched to a gene: 7. Germline values: CDR1 MGHRA, CDR2 YSYEKL. The CDR3 DNA is TGCGCCAGCAGCCCGACAGGGATCGGAACTGAAGCTTTCTTT. It encodes CASSPTGIGTEAFF.

The chain couples TRBV6-2 or TRBV6-3 to TRBJ1-3; D not resolved. V was cut by 2 bases and J by 4 bases, with 3 bases left in between. The CDR3 is made up of 12 amino acids. Per the germline V gene, CDR1 is MNHEY and CDR2 is SVGEGT. This CDR3 reads CASSYPGNTIYF. The CDR3 DNA reads as TGTGCCAGCAGTTACCCAGGAAACACCATATATTTT.

The chain recombines TRBV27 with TRBJ1-4; possible D gene TRBD1, 6 bases. V gave up 6 bases and J gave up 5 bases, with 13 bases separating them. The CDR3 extends over 14 amino acids. Germline V gives CDR1 MNHEY, CDR2 SMNVEV (reference sequence). CDR3 protein: CASRTGGANEKLFF. The CDR3 region has the DNA TGTGCCAGCAGGACGGGGGGGGCCAATGAAAAACTGTTTTTT.

This clone was seen only once. This chain links TRBV12-5 with TRBJ2-3; D is unresolved. V was clipped by 1 base and J by 3 bases, with 17 bases between them. In germline, CDR1 is LGHNT, CDR2 FRNRAP. This CDR3 is built from 17 residues. CDR3 bases: TGTGCTAGTGGTTTGGACCCAGCGAGAGGAAAGACAGATACGCAGTATTTT. Translation: CASGLDPARGKTDTQYF.

In nucleotides, the CDR3 is TGTGCCAGCAGTTTAGTGGGGGCCTATGGCTACACCTTC. It specifies CASSLVGAYGYTF. The chain recombines TRBV28 with TRBJ1-2; the D gene is possibly TRBD1 (6 bases). Germline V gives CDR1 MDHEN, CDR2 SYDVKM. The V and J ends lost 2 bases and 4 bases respectively, with 8 bases between them. This CDR3 region has 13 residues.

The V gene is TRBV18, the J gene TRBJ2-3; 7 bases line up with TRBD2. Germline CDR1 KGHSH, CDR2 LQKENI. The V segment lost 5 bases and the J segment 4 bases; nucleotides outside the gene matches: 18. The length of the CDR3 is 18 residues. CDR3 in amino acids: CASSSTKLAMKQADTQYF. CDR3 in DNA: TGTGCCAGCTCATCAACCAAACTAGCGATGAAGCAGGCAGATACGCAGTATTTT.

This chain joins TRBV7-6 and TRBJ2-7; TRBD1 might be the D (6 bases). CDR3 length equals 16 residues. The V end lost 5 bases, the J end lost 2 bases, and 19 bases lay between the germline ends. Germline CDR1 and CDR2: SGHVS and FNYEAQ. CDR3 region: CASSRFGQQTAYEQYF. In DNA form, the CDR3 reads TGTGCCAGCAGCCGATTCGGACAGCAGACCGCCTACGAGCAGTACTTC.

The genes are TRBV7-3 and TRBJ2-2, with a weak D call TRBD2 (5 bases). This CDR3 has 17 residues. V lost 2 bases to trimming and J lost 2 bases, with 15 bases between them. The germline CDR1 and CDR2 sequences are SGHTA and FQGTGA. The CDR3 here is CASSLSVERGNTGELFF. Here the CDR3 DNA reads TGTGCCAGCAGCTTATCGGTAGAACGGGGTAACACCGGGGAGCTGTTTTTT. The complete variable domain, with remaining parts taken from reference TRBV7-3 and TRBJ2-2, reads GAGVSQTPSNKVTEKGKYVELRCDPISGHTALYWYRQSLGQGPEFLIYFQGTGAADDSGLPNDRFFAVRPEGSVSTLKIQRTERGDSAVYLCASSLSVERGNTGELFFGEGSRLTVL.

This chain joins TRBV10-3 and TRBJ2-5, with a possible D match to TRBD2 (5 bases). Trimming removed 4 bases from V and 3 bases from J, with 9 bases in between. Looked up from germline, CDR1 is ENHRY and CDR2 is SYGVKD. CDR3 length: 13 residues. CDR3 protein: CAISGRREETQYF. The CDR3 DNA sequence: TGTGCCATCAGTGGAAGGCGGGAAGAGACCCAGTACTTC.

This chain connects TRBV7-3 to TRBJ2-1; D is possibly TRBD2 (5 bases). The CDR3 runs to 15 residues. CDR1 and CDR2 (germline): SGHTA, FQGTGA. V gave up 5 bases and J gave up 3 bases, with 14 bases separating them. CDR3 DNA sequence: TGTGCCAGCAGCCCCCATTTTACTAGCTACAATGAGCAGTTCTTC. This sequence encodes CASSPHFTSYNEQFF.

This chain uses TRBV6-5 with TRBJ1-3, with 8 bases lining up with TRBD1. The germline gives CDR1 MNHEY, CDR2 SVGAGI. The CDR3 extends over 14 amino acids. The V segment lost 6 bases and the J segment 2 bases; nucleotides outside the gene matches: 3. For the CDR3, the DNA is TGTGCCAGCAGCCCGGACAGGGCTGGAAACACCATATATTTT. Residues: CASSPDRAGNTIYF.

The chain has TRBV24-1 and TRBJ2-2, with TRBD2 as a possible D gene (6 bases). V was pared by 0 bases and J by 4 bases, with 11 bases between. The CDR3 runs 16 residues. CDR1 is KGHDR and CDR2 is SFDVKD in the germline V gene. In DNA, the CDR3 is TGTGCCACCAGTGATTTGCGTCGGGGGACCACCGGGGAGCTGTTTTTT. Amino acids: CATSDLRRGTTGELFF.

V is TRBV2 and J is TRBJ2-2; D might be TRBD2 (6 bases). The germline V gene has CDR1 SNHLY and CDR2 FYNNEI. CDR3 length: 16 amino acids. Trimming shortened V by 2 bases and J by 1 base, and 11 bases separated the two germline ends. CDR3 sequence: CASSEQIAENTGELFF. The CDR3 nucleotides read TGTGCCAGCAGTGAACAGATAGCGGAGAACACCGGGGAGCTGTTTTTT.

The chain is built from TRBV28 and TRBJ1-5; the D is unclear. CDR3 length equals 16 residues. V was cut by 5 bases and J by 3 bases, with 17 bases left in between. Germline CDR1 and CDR2: MDHEN and SYDVKM. CDR3 DNA: TGTGCCAGCAGTCCCCCGGGGAGGGTCTACAATCAGCCCCAGCATTTT. Translation gives CASSPPGRVYNQPQHF.

This chain connects TRBV6-2 or TRBV6-3 to TRBJ2-7, with 7 bases lining up with TRBD1. The V segment lost 5 bases and the J segment 6 bases; nucleotides outside the gene matches: 16. The germline CDR1 and CDR2 sequences are MNHEY and SVGEGT. The CDR3 totals 16 residues. The CDR3 is CASSPFRDRGKGEQYF. DNA for the CDR3: TGTGCCAGCAGTCCATTCCGGGACAGAGGGAAGGGCGAGCAGTACTTC.

The rearrangement links TRBV2 to TRBJ2-2, with no clear D. This CDR3 has 13 residues. Germline V gene lookup returns CDR1 SNHLY and CDR2 FYNNEI. V was trimmed by 5 bases and J by 7 bases, leaving 11 bases between them. CDR3 region: CASSRLAVGELFF. CDR3 bases: TGTGCCAGCAGTCGCCTGGCGGTCGGGGAGCTGTTTTTT.

This chain joins TRBV7-2 and TRBJ2-5; D possibly corresponds to TRBD2 (5 bases). CDR1 SGHTA and CDR2 FQGNSA come from the germline V gene. This CDR3 region has 14 residues. V was pared by 3 bases and J by 5 bases, with 13 bases between. CDR3 coding DNA: TGTGCCAGCAGCTTGATGGCGGGTAAGGAGACCCAGTACTTC. Translated, it gives CASSLMAGKETQYF.

The chain combines TRBV7-9 with TRBJ2-5; D uncertain. With 3 bases removed from V and 1 base from J, the gap between germline ends came to 9 bases. This CDR3 spans 14 amino acids. CDR1 is SEHNR and CDR2 is FQNEAQ in the germline V gene (reference sequence). CDR3: CASSLFSLQETQYF. In DNA, the CDR3 is TGTGCCAGCAGCTTGTTTAGCCTCCAAGAGACCCAGTACTTC.

The CDR3 DNA is TGTGCCAGCAGTGACGAGGTGGCCACTGAAGCTTTCTTT. Amino acid sequence: CASSDEVATEAFF. The V and J genes are TRBV2 and TRBJ1-1; D unresolved. This CDR3 spans 13 amino acids. Germline lookup yields CDR1 SNHLY and CDR2 FYNNEI. Trimming removed 3 bases from V and 4 bases from J, with 9 bases in between.

This sequence joins TRBV9 and TRBJ2-1; tentative D call: TRBD1 (7 bases). The CDR3 covers 16 residues. Germline CDR1 SGDLS, CDR2 YYNGEE. V was shortened by 0 bases and J by 2 bases, with 12 bases between the two germline ends. The CDR3: CASSVAPGGTYNEQFF. DNA of the CDR3: TGTGCCAGCAGCGTAGCCCCAGGGGGGACCTACAATGAGCAGTTCTTC.

V gene TRBV5-1 combines with J gene TRBJ1-1, with D possibly TRBD1 on 6 matching bases. Germline V gives CDR1 SGHRS, CDR2 YFSETQ. V lost 6 bases, J lost 4 bases, and 19 bases lay in between. The CDR3 has 15 residues. CDR3 coding DNA: TGCGCCAGCATCAAATTACCAGGGGAAAGCACTGAAGCTTTCTTT. Translation: CASIKLPGESTEAFF.

This clone occurred many times. The CDR3: CASSQDPGQGAGNTIYF. The DNA for the CDR3 is TGCGCCAGCAGCCAAGATCCGGGACAGGGTGCTGGAAACACCATATATTTT. The V and J genes are TRBV4-1 and TRBJ1-3; TRBD1 agrees at 9 bases. This CDR3 comprises 17 residues. Germline V gene data show CDR1 as MGHRA and CDR2 as YSYEKL. Trimming cost V 0 bases and J 2 bases; bases outside gene matches: 5.

V usage is TRBV6-1 and J usage is TRBJ2-4; no clear D. Trimming shortened V by 1 base and J by 0 bases, and 7 bases separated the two germline ends. The CDR3 spans 15 residues. Looked up from germline, CDR1 is MNHNS and CDR2 is SASEGT. Here the CDR3 reads CASSEGLLAKNIQYF. Written as DNA, the CDR3 is TGTGCCAGCAGTGAAGGGCTGCTAGCCAAAAACATTCAGTACTTC.

The CDR3 coding sequence is TGTGCCAGCATGGGACAGCTGAATTCACCCCTCCACTTT. Translation: CASMGQLNSPLHF. The V gene is TRBV28, the J gene TRBJ1-6, with 7 nucleotides matching TRBD1. V lost 7 bases to trimming and J lost 7 bases; unmatched junction nucleotides: 4. Germline CDR1 is MDHEN and CDR2 is SYDVKM. The length of the CDR3 is 13 residues.